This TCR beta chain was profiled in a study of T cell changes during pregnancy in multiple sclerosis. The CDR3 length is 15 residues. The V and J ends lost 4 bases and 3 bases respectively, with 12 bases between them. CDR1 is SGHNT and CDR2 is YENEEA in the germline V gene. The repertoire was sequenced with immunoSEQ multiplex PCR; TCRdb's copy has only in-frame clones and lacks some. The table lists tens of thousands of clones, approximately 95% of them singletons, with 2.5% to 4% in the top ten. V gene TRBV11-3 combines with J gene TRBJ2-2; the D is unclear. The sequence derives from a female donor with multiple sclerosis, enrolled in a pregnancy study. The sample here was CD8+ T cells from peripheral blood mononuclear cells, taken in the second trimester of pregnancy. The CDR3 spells CASSYGEAYTGELFF. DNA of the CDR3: TGTGCCAGCAGCTATGGAGAGGCCTACACCGGGGAGCTGTTTTTT.